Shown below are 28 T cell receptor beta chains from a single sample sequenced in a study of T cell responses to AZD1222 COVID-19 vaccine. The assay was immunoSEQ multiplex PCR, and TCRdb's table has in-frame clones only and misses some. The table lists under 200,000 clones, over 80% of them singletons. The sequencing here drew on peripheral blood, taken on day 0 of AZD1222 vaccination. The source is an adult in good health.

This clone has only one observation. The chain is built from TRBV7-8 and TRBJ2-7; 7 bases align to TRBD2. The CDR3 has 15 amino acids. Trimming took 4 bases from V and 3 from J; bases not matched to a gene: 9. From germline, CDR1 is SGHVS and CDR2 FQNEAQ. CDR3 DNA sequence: TGTGCCAGCAGCTCGACTAGCAGGAACTTCTACGAGCAGTACTTC. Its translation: CASSSTSRNFYEQYF.

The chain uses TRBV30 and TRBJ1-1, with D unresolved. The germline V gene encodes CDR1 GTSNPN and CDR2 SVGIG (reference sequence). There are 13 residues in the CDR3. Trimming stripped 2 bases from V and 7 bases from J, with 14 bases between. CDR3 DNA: TGTGCCTGGAGTCCTCACCCGCCGGGTGAAGCTTTCTTT. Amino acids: CAWSPHPPGEAFF. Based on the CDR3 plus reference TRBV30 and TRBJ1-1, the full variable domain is SQTIHQWPATLVQPVGSPLSLECTVEGTSNPNLYWYRQAAGRGLQLLFYSVGIGQISSEVPQNLSASRPQDRQFILSSKKLLLSDSGFYLCAWSPHPPGEAFFGQGTRLTVV.

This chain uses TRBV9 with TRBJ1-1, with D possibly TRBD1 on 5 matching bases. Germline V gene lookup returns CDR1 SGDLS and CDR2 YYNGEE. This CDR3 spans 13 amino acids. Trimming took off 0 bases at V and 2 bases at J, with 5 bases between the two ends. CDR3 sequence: CASSVGDNTEAFF. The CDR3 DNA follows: TGTGCCAGCAGCGTAGGGGACAACACTGAAGCTTTCTTT.

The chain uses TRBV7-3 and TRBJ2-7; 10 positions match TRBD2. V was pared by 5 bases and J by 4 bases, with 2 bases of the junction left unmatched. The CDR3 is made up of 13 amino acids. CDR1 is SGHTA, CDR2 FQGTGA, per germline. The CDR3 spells CASSLGLAYEQYF. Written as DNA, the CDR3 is TGTGCCAGCAGCCTGGGACTAGCGTACGAGCAGTACTTC.

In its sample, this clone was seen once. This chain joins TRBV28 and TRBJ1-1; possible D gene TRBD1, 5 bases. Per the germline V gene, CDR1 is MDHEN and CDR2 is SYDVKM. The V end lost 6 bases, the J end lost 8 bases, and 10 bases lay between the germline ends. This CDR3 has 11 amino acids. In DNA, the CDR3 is TGTGCCAGCAGCTTCAGGGCAGAAGCTTTCTTT. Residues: CASSFRAEAFF.

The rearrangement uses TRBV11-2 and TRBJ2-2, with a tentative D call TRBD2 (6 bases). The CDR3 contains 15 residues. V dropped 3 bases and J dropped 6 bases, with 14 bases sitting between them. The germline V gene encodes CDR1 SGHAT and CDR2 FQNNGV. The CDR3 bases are TGTGCCAGCAGCTTGACGGGAGCTCGCCCCGGGGAGCTGTTTTTT. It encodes CASSLTGARPGELFF.

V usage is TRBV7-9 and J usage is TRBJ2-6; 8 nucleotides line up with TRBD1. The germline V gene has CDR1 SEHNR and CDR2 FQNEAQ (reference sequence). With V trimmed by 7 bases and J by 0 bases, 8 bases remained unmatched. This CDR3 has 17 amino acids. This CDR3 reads CASNRRDRSSGANVLTF. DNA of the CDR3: TGTGCCAGCAACCGTAGGGACAGGAGCTCTGGGGCCAACGTCCTGACTTTC.

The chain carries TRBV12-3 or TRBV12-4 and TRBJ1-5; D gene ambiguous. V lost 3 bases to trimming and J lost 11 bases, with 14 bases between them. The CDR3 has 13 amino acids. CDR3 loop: CASSLGSSKTQHF. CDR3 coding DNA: TGTGCCAGCAGTTTGGGCAGCTCAAAGACCCAGCATTTT.

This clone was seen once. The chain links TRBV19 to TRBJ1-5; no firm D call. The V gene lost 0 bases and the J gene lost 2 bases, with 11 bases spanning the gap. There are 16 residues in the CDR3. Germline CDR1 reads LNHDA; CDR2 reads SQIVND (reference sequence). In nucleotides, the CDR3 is TGTGCCAGTAGTATAGAATCCGGGAGGCGCAATCAGCCCCAGCATTTT. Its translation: CASSIESGRRNQPQHF.

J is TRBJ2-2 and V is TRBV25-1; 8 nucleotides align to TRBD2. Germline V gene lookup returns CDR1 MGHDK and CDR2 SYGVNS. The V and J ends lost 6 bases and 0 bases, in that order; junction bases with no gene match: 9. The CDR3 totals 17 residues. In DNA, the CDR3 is TGTGCCAGCAGCCCCTTCCGGGAGGGAGCGAACACCGGGGAGCTGTTTTTT. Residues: CASSPFREGANTGELFF.

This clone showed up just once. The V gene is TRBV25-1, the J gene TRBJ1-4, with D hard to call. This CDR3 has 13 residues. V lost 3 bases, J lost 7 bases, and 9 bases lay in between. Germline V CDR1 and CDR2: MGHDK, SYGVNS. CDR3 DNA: TGTGCCAGCAGTGAGGCTTGGGTTGAAAAACTGTTTTTT. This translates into CASSEAWVEKLFF.

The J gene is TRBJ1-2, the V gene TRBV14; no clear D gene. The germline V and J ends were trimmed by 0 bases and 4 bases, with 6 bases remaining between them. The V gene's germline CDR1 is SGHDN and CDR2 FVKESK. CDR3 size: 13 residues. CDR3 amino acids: CASSQELGYGYTF. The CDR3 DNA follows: TGTGCCAGCAGCCAAGAGTTGGGCTATGGCTACACCTTC.

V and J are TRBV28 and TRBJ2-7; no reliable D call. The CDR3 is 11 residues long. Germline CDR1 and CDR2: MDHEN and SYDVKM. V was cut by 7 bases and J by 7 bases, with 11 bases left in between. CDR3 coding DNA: TGTGCCAGCACCCGTGTTCAAGAGCAGTACTTC. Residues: CASTRVQEQYF.

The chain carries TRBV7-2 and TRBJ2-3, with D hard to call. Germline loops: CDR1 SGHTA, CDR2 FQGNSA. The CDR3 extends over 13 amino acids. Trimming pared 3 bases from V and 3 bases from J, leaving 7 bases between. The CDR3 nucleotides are TGTGCCAGCAGCTTGATGGGGACAGATACGCAGTATTTT. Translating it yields CASSLMGTDTQYF.

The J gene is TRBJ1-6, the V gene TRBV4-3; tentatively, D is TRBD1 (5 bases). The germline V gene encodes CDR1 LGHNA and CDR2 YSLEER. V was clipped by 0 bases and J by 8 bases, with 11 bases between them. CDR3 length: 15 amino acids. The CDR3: CASSQESGRDSPLHF. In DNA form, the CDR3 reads TGCGCCAGCAGCCAAGAGTCAGGGCGCGATTCACCCCTCCACTTT.

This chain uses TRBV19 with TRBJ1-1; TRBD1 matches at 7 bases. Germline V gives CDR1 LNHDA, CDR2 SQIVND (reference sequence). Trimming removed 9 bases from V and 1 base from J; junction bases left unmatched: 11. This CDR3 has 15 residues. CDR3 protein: CASRPDREGNTEAFF. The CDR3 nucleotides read TGTGCCAGCCGTCCCGACAGGGAAGGGAACACTGAAGCTTTCTTT.

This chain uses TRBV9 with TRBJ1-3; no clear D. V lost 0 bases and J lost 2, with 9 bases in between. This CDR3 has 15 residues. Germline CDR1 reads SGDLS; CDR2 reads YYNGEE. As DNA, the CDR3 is TGTGCCAGCAGCGTAGAAAAGCACGCTGGAAACACCATATATTTT. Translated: CASSVEKHAGNTIYF.

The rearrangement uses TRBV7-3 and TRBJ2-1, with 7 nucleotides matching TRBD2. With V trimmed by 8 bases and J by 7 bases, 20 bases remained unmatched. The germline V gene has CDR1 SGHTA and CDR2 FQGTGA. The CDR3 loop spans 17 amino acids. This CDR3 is CASANLGGRSLRNEQFF. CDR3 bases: TGTGCCAGCGCCAATTTGGGCGGGAGAAGTCTAAGGAATGAGCAGTTCTTC.

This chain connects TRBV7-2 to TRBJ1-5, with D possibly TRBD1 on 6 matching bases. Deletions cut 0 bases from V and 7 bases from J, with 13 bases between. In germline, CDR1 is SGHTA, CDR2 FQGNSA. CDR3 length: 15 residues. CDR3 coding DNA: TGTGCCAGCAGCTTAGCGGCAGGGGTGGGACAGCCCCAGCATTTT. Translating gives CASSLAAGVGQPQHF.

The CDR3 DNA reads TGTGCCAGCAGTTCCCGGCGCTCTGGGGCCAACGTCCTGACTTTC. This translates into CASSSRRSGANVLTF. J is TRBJ2-6 and V is TRBV6-5; D gene unclear. Trimming pared 4 bases from V and 0 bases from J, leaving 7 bases between. This CDR3 region has 15 residues. Germline V lookup: CDR1 MNHEY, CDR2 SVGAGI.

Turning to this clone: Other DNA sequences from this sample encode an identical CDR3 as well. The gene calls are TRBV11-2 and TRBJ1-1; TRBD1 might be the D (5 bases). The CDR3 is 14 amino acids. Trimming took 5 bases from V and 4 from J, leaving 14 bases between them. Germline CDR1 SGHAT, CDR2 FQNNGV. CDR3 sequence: CASSPVLGGTEAFF. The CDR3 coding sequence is TGTGCCAGCAGCCCGGTTTTGGGGGGCACTGAAGCTTTCTTT.

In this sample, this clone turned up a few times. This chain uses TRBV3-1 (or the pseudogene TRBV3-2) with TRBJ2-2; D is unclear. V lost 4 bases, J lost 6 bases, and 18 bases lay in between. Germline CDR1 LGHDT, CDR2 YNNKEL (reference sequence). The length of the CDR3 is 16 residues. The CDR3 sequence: CASSPRSPQGAGELFF. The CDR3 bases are TGTGCCAGCAGCCCGCGATCCCCCCAAGGAGCCGGGGAGCTGTTTTTT.

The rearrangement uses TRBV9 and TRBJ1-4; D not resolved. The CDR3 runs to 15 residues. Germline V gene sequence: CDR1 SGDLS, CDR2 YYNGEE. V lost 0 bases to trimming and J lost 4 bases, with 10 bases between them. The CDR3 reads CASSVEGSRNEKLFF. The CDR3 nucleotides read TGTGCCAGCAGCGTAGAGGGCAGCCGTAATGAAAAACTGTTTTTT.

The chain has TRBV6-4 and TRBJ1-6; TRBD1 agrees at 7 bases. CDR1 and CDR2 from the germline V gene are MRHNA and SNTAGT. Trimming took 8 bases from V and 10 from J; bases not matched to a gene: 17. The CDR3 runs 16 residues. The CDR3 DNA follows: TGTGCCAGCCCGAGCGACGCGACAGGGAATATCTCACCCCTCCACTTT. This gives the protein CASPSDATGNISPLHF.

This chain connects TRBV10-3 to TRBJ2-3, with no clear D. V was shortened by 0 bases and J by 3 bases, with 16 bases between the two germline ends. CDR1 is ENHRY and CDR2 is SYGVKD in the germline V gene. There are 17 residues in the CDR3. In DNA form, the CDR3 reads TGTGCCATCAGTGAGTCGTTCGAGGAAGCATCGACAGATACGCAGTATTTT. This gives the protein CAISESFEEASTDTQYF.

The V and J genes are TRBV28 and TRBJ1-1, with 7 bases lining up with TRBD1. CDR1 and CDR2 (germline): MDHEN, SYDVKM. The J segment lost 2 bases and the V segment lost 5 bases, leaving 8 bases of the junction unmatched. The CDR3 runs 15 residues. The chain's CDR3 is CASSPPGTANTEAFF. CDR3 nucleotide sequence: TGTGCCAGCAGTCCACCCGGGACAGCAAACACTGAAGCTTTCTTT.

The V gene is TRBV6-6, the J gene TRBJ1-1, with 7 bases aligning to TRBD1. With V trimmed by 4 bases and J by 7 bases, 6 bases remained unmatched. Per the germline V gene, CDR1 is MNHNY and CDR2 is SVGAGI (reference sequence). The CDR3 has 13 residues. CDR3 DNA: TGTGCCAGCAGTTGGGAAGGGGGCCATGAAGCTTTCTTT. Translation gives CASSWEGGHEAFF.

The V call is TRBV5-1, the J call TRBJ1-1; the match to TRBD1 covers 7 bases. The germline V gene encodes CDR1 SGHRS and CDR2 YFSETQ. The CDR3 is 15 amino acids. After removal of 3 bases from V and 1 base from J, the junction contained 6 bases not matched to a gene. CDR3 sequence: CASSWVTGTNTEAFF. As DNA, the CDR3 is TGCGCCAGCAGCTGGGTGACAGGGACGAACACTGAAGCTTTCTTT.